The subject of this entry is one T cell receptor beta chain. What this receptor recognizes is not known. CDR1 and CDR2 (MDHEN, SYDVKM) derive from the germline V gene. From its cysteine to its phenylalanine, the CDR3 spans 13 amino acids. Only the CDR3 portion is preserved as DNA: 39 bases, with reading frame beginning at the first base. A distance of 13 bases separates the germline ends of V and J, which lose 7 bases and 4 bases respectively. The entry originates in a study of cytomegalovirus exposure and HLA in healthy donors listed by TCRdb under 2017. Study-wide context: An earlier analysis of some 620 of the donors reported about 280 Gb of sequence data and 117 million unique TCR beta sequences obtained from 150 million to 200 million T cells. Typing coverage differed by locus: A, B, C, DRB1 and DQB1 were typed in about 629-640 donors, DQA1 in 522, DPA1 in 600 to 610, and DPB1 in around 440. Because of strong linkage in the cohort, five DR-DQ haplotypes were treated as single units for association and clustering. An early release covering roughly 600 HLA-typed donors comprised approximately 300 gigabases of sequencing data and around 85 million unique TCR sequences. An earlier analysis of around 580 of the donors used high-throughput TCR beta sequencing to judge whether each TCR beta V gene segment behaved as functional or pseudogenic. The aim of the study was to test whether cataloging public T cell receptors could identify signatures of past pathogen exposure. Among 300 to 500 genotyped donors of the cohort, an average of around 250,000 unique TCR beta nucleotide sequences was sequenced per donor, of which approximately 18% were non-productive. Of the approximately 400 genotyped donors, about 80% fell in the genetic ancestry cluster associated with self-reported Caucasian donors. Both class I and class II loci were covered by HLA typing, at four-digit resolution. Donor age, sex, ethnicity and CMV serostatus were compiled alongside the repertoire data. The T cell repertoires of several hundred subjects were profiled by immunosequencing and related to cytomegalovirus serostatus. A later analysis re-examined previously published TCR beta repertoires from 600 to 700 donors and added high-resolution HLA genotyping to investigate patterns of TCR occurrence. In the later analysis, no new phenotypic data were used to find candidate immune exposures; instead, reliance was placed on TCR beta sequences and their occurrence across donors. High-throughput TCR immunosequencing, statistical association of individual TCRs with disease status, and machine learning were combined to predict cytomegalovirus infection status. All discovery cohort repertoires had been generated on a single sequencing platform. In a later genetic analysis, genome-wide SNP genotypes for about 55% of the 666 donors were used, and that subset was treated as a discovery cohort. Along with the approximately 670-subject first cohort, a separate validation cohort of over a hundred different subjects was used. Findings and caveats that apply to the study as a whole: Most TCR sequences were observed very rarely across donors, whereas some public TCRs were present in many individuals. When HLA alleles, especially DR and DQ, strongly co-occurred, TCR associations were difficult to assign to individual alleles. Compared with the roughly 720-donor mean, donors in an Asian-associated ancestry cluster had fewer N-insertions in productive TCRs, according to a later genetic analysis. In vitro tests confirmed that a few of the cytomegalovirus-associated TCR beta chains recognize cytomegalovirus antigens. A later analysis reported that several top co-occurrence clusters appeared linked to parvovirus B19, influenza, CMV and Epstein-Barr virus. Sequencing depth was assumed to be roughly uniform across donors in the presence/absence analyses, though that assumption may not hold. V-gene and J-gene trimming of TCR beta chains was associated with a missense DCLRE1C variant in a later genetic analysis, and the association was replicated in an independent cohort. The study listed approximately 150 TCR beta chains as associated with cytomegalovirus. Linkage disequilibrium might explain the correlated functional status among segregating V segments, but an unknown experimental factor could not be ruled out. It was suggested by the authors that the approach could potentially be generalized to other disease states and immunological phenotypes. Cytomegalovirus status was reported to be diagnosed by the classifier with high specificity and sensitivity in both the original and validation cohorts. In an earlier analysis of some 640 of the donors, most TCR beta V segments were observed in productive rearrangements about 87% or about 30% of the time, broadly matching IMGT annotations. Some IMGT-functional V segments, including TRBV6-2 and TRBV6-3, could not be told apart with the 87-base-pair reads, so those segments were excluded. A further reported finding was that TCR beta sequences accurately predicted the HLA-A and HLA-B alleles for most subjects in the first cohort. Because HLA typing was unavailable for some donors at each locus, only the typed subset was used in association tests. CMV serostatus was the only immune exposure information available for the cohort. In a later analysis, the rate of TCR association differed among HLA loci, with DRB1 alleles having the most associated TCRs and HLA-C alleles having the fewest. In a later analysis, HLA-associated TCR beta chains were found to be more clonally expanded and to have lower generation probabilities than equally common non-associated chains. Most CMV-associated TCR beta chains appeared to be HLA-restricted in a later analysis, and the HLA associations seemed to be driven largely by CMV exposure. A cluster of highly shared sequence variants was judged likely to be a technical artifact of the sequencing pipeline. This cohort had only TCR beta chains sequenced, and the lack of alpha or paired-chain data limited which features could be detected. A later analysis associated some 17,000 TCR beta sequences with specific HLA alleles at a false discovery rate of 0.05. Because counts were too low, seventeen rarely observed V segments, including chromosome 9 orphons, were excluded from the earlier analysis of roughly 580 of the donors.

The protocol used for the library was the immunoSEQ multiplex PCR assay. The multiplex PCR relied on a mix of 60 forward primers for TCR Vbeta segments and 13 reverse primers for TCR Jbeta segments. The CDR3 region of rearranged TCR beta genes was amplified from genomic DNA with a multiplex PCR assay. The amplified TCR beta libraries were sequenced on the Illumina HiSeq System as 87-base-pair reads. The original pipeline was this. A later analysis tallied tens of millions of unique TCR beta chains across the 666 repertoires, and approximately 11 million of those chains were shared by two or more donors. Raw reads were error-corrected and collapsed into unique sequences with a nearest-neighbor algorithm that merged closely related sequences to remove PCR and sequencing errors. Alignment of CDR3 sequences to IMGT reference sequences was used to assign V, D and J gene segments. For a sequence to be retained, a match of at least six nucleotides was required to both a V gene segment and a J gene segment. Rearrangements were called productive when the CDR3 lacked stop codons and stayed in frame with V and J; all others were non-productive. Following IMGT convention, CDR3 was defined as the stretch from the second conserved V-encoded cysteine up to the conserved J-encoded phenylalanine. In an earlier analysis of around 540 of the donors, sequences lacking an unambiguous match to a single V gene segment were excluded. In an earlier analysis of roughly 600 of the donors, a V segment was called functional when productive rearrangements were above 56.7%, and segregating when the standard deviation between donors exceeded 5%. A statistical classification framework was built for diagnosing cytomegalovirus status from the catalog of TCR beta chain sequences. In a later analysis, V and J genes were assigned by comparing TCR nucleotide sequences against IMGT/GENE-DB human TR gene sequences. A later analysis assigned CDR3 sequences and most-parsimonious VDJ recombination scenarios with the TCRdist pipeline. In a later analysis, each TCR beta chain was defined by its CDR3 amino acid sequence together with its V-gene family, and reads without a unique V-gene family were excluded. As a way to deal with suspected cross-contamination and a sequencing artifact, a later analysis dropped 640 or so nucleotide sequences that were highly shared and had low generation probability. For each public chain, a later analysis derived a clonal expansion index from normalized ranks of inferred template counts within each repertoire. In a later analysis, generation probabilities were computed using a VDJ recombination model fitted to out-of-frame rearrangements, and the results were checked against IGoR. In a later analysis, hypergeometric tests were used to score TCR-TCR, TCR-HLA and TCR-CMV co-occurrence, with a repertoire-size bias correction applied to TCR pairs. A later analysis estimated false discovery rates by permuting HLA or CMV assignments 20 times. A later analysis grouped co-occurring TCRs with DBSCAN, adding TCRdist sequence similarity when clustering within HLA-allele-positive subsets. For co-occurrence clustering, repertoires with fewer than 30,000 or more than 120,000 public chains were excluded, along with five repertoires with anomalous nucleotide sharing. TCRdb re-hosts the immuneACCESS table, in-frame sequences only. Its copies lack some clones; in the studies checked, an unresolved V gene accounts for under half of them, and the cause for the rest is not known. V, J and clone size reflect that table, while D and trimming were determined from the DNA. For this sample, the table gives over 110,000 clones. Jointly, the top ten make up 0.96% of the sample.

The cohort was made up of 666 healthy bone marrow donors. At the time of sampling, all cohort members were nominally healthy, though unrecorded immune exposures were likely present. The donor tested CMV seronegative, placing the donor among the 352 seronegative members of the cohort. Every donor gave a peripheral blood sample, and the peripheral blood mononuclear cells from that sample were used for TCR beta sequencing. The Qiagen DNeasy Blood Extraction Kit was used to extract genomic DNA from the blood cell samples. Sequencing was performed on PBMCs. This TCR derives from a male donor in good health and CMV-seronegative. The V gene is TRBV28 and the J gene is TRBJ1-2; the D gene assignment is ambiguous. The sequenced DNA is TGTGCCAGCAACCCGTCGGGAGTCTATGGCTACACCTTC. It is translated as CASNPSGVYGYTF.